This T cell receptor beta chain was sequenced during a study of a mutant IDH1 vaccine in newly diagnosed glioma. Measured with immunoSEQ multiplex PCR; TCRdb has only the in-frame clones, and not every one. The sample lists 85,000 to 100,000 clones, roughly 77% occurring once. The time point: baseline, week 1 (first vaccination visit). The sample's treatment: pre-vaccination baseline after standard-of-care therapy. J lost 4 bases, V lost 4 bases, and 10 bases had no gene match. The length of the CDR3 is 17 residues. The V gene's germline CDR1 is ENHRY and CDR2 SYGVKD. Sample: PBMCs, taken from a glioma patient treated with radiotherapy, temozolomide or both. This TCR was recovered from a middle-aged man with glioma. The chain combines TRBV10-3 with TRBJ2-3; 11 bases line up with TRBD2. The CDR3 sequence is CAISGPPLAGVPDTQYF. The CDR3 nucleotides read TGTGCCATCAGTGGTCCTCCACTAGCGGGGGTCCCAGATACGCAGTATTTT.